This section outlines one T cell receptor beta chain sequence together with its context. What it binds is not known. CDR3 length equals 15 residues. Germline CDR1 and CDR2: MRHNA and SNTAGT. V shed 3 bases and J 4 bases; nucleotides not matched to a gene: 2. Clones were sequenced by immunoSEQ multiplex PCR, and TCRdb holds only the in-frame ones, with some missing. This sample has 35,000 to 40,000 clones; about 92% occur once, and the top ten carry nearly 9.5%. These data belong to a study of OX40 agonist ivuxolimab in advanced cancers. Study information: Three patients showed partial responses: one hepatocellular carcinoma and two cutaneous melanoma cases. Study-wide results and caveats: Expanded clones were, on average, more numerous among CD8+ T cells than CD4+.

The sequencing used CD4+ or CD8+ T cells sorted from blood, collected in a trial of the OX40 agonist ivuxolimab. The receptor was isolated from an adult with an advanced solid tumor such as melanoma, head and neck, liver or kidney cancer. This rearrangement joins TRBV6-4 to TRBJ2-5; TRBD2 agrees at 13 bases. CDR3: CASSELAGGPETQYF. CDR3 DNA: TGTGCCAGCAGTGAACTAGCGGGAGGGCCAGAGACCCAGTACTTC.